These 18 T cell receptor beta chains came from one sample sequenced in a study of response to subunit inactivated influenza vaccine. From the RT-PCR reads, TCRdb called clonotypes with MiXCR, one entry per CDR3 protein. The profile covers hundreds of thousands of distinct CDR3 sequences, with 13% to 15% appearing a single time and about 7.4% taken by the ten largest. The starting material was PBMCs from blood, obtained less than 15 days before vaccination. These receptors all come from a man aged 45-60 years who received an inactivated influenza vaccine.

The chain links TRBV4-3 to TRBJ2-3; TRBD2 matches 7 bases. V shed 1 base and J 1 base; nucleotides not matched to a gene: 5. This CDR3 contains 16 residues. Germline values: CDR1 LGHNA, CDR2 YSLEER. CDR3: CASSQAVAGGTDTQYF. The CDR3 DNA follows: TGCGCCAGCAGCCAAGCCGTGGCGGGAGGCACAGATACGCAGTATTTT.

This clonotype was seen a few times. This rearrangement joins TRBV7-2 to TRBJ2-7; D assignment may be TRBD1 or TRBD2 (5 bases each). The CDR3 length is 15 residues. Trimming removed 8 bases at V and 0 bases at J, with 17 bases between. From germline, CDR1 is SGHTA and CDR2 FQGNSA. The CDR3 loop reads CASVTGTWSSYEQYF. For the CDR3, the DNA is TGTGCCAGCGTTACCGGGACCTGGAGCTCCTACGAGCAGTACTTC.

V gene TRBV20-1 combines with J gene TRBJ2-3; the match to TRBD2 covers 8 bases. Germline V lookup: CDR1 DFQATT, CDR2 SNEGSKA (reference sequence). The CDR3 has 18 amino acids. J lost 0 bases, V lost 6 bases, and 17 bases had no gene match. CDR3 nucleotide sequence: TGCAGTGCCCCACCGGGACTAGTTCCCCCATCGAGCACAGATACGCAGTATTTT. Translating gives CSAPPGLVPPSSTDTQYF.

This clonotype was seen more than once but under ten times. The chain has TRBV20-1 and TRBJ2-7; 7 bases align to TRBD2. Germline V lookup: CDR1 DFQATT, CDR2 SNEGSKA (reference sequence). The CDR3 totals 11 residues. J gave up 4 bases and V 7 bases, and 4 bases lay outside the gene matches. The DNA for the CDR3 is TGCAGTGTCTGGCGGGGGTACGAGCAGTACTTC. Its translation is CSVWRGYEQYF.

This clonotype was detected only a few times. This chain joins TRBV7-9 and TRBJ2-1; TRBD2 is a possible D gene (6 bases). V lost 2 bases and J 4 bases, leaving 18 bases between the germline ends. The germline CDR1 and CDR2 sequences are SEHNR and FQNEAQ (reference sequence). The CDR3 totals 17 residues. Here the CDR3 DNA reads TGTGCCAGCAGCTTAAGTGTGGCGGGGCAGTTGTACAATGAGCAGTTCTTC. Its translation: CASSLSVAGQLYNEQFF.

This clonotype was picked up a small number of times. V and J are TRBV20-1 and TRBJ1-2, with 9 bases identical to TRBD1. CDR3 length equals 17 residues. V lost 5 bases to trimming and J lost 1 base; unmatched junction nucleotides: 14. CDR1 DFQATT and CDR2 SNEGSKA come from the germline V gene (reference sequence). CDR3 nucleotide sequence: TGCAGTGCTGTACCCCGGGACAGGGTGCGAATTAACTATGGCTACACCTTC. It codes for CSAVPRDRVRINYGYTF.

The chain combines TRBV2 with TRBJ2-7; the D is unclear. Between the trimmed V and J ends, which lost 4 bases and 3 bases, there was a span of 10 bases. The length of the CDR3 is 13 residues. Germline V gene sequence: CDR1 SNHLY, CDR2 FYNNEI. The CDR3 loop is CASSAVGGYEQYF. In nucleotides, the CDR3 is TGTGCCAGCAGTGCCGTGGGCGGCTACGAGCAGTACTTC.

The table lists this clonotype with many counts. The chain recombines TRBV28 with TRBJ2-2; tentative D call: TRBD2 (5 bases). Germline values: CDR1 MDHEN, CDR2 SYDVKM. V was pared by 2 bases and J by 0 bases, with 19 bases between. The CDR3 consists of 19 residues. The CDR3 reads CASSLMIPEGASNTGELFF. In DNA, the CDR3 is TGTGCCAGCAGTTTAATGATCCCTGAGGGCGCTTCGAACACCGGGGAGCTGTTTTTT. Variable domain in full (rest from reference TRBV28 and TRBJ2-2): DVKVTQSSRYLVKRTGEKVFLECVQDMDHENMFWYRQDPGLGLRLIYFSYDVKMKEKGDIPEGYSVSREKKERFSLILESASTNQTSMYLCASSLMIPEGASNTGELFFGEGSRLTVL.

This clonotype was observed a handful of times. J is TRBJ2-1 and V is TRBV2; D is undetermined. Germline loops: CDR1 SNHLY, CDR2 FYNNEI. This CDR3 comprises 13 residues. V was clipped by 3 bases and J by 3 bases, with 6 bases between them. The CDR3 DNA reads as TGTGCCAGCAGTGATGGATTCTACAATGAGCAGTTCTTC. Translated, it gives CASSDGFYNEQFF. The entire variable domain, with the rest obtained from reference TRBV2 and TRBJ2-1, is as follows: EPEVTQTPSHQVTQMGQEVILRCVPISNHLYFYWYRQILGQKVEFLVSFYNNEISEKSEIFDDQFSVERPDGSNFTLKIRSTKLEDSAMYFCASSDGFYNEQFFGPGTRLTVL.

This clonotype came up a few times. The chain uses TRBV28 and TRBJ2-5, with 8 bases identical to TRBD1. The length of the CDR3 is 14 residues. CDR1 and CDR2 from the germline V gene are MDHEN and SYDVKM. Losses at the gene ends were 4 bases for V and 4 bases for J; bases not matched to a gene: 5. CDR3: CASSSTGQGETQYF. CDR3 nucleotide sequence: TGTGCCAGCAGTTCAACTGGACAGGGAGAGACCCAGTACTTC.

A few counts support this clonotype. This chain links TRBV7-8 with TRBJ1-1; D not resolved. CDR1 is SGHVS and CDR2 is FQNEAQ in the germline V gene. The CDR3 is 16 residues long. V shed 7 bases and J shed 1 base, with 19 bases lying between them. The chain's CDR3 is CASTLWERDWNTEAFF. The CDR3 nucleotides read TGTGCCAGCACCCTTTGGGAGCGAGACTGGAACACTGAAGCTTTCTTT.

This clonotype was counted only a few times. The CDR3 region has the DNA TGTGCCAGCAGCCAAGAGTCCGGAAATCATCAGCCCCAGCATTTT. This translates into CASSQESGNHQPQHF. This chain uses TRBV4-2 with TRBJ1-5; D not resolved. V was trimmed by 0 bases and J by 5 bases, leaving 11 bases between them. The CDR3 length is 15 residues. The V gene's germline CDR1 is LGHNA and CDR2 YNFKEQ.

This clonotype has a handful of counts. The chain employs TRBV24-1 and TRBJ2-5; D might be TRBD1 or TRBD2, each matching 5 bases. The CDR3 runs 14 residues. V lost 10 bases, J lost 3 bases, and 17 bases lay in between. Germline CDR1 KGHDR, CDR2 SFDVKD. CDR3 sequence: CATGVKGREETQYF. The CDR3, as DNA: TGTGCCACGGGGGTGAAGGGGCGGGAAGAGACCCAGTACTTC.

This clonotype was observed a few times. This CDR3 reads CASSLAVAGGQDTQYF. In nucleotides, the CDR3 is TGCGCCAGCAGCTTGGCCGTAGCGGGAGGACAGGATACGCAGTATTTT. The chain employs TRBV5-1 and TRBJ2-3; 10 positions match TRBD2. The junction had 7 bases not matched to a gene; V was cut back by 0 bases and J by 6 bases. The germline V gene encodes CDR1 SGHRS and CDR2 YFSETQ. The CDR3 contains 16 residues.

The CDR3 protein is CATRRLAGTDTQYF. The CDR3 nucleotides read TGTGCCACCCGGAGACTAGCGGGCACAGATACGCAGTATTTT. The chain combines TRBV28 with TRBJ2-3, with 9 bases identical to TRBD2. The J segment lost 1 base and the V segment lost 10 bases, leaving 6 bases of the junction unmatched. In germline, CDR1 is MDHEN, CDR2 SYDVKM. This CDR3 region has 14 residues.

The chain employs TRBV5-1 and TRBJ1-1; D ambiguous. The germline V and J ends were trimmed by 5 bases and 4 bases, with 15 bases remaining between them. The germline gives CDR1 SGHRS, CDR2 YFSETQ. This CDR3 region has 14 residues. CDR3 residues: CASRRETRFTEAFF. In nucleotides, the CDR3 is TGCGCCAGCAGGAGGGAGACAAGGTTCACTGAAGCTTTCTTT.

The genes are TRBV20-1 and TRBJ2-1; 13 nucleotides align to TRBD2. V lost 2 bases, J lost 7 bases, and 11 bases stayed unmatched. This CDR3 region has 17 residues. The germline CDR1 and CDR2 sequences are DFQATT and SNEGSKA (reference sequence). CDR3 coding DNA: TGCAGTGCTAGAACCCCCAGACTAGCGGGAGGTGGGAATGAGCAGTTCTTC. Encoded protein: CSARTPRLAGGGNEQFF.

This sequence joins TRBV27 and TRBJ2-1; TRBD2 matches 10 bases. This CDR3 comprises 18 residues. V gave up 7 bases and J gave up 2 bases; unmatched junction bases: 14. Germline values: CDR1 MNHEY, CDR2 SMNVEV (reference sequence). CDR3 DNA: TGTGCCAGCAATCACTTGGGGGCTCTAGCGGGGGCCTACAATGAGCAGTTCTTC. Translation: CASNHLGALAGAYNEQFF.